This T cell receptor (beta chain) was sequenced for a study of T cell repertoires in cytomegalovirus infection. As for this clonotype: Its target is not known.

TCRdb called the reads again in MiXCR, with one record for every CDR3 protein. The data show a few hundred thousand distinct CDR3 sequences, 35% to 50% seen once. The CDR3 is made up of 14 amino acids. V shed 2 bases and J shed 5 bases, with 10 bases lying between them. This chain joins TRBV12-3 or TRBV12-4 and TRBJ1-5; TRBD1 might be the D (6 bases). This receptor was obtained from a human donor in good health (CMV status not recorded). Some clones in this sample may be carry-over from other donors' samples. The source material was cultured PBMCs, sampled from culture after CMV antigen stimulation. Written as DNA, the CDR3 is TGTGCCAGCAGTTTAAGGGCAGGGGATCAGCCCCAGCATTTT. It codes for CASSLRAGDQPQHF.